The clone carrying this TCR beta chain was observed a single time. The method was immunoSEQ multiplex PCR; TCRdb's version includes in-frame clones alone and lacks a portion of them. The sample holds some 28,000 clones, roughly 91% seen once. The ends lost 6 bases at V and 0 bases at J; junction bases unmatched: 4. The germline V gene encodes CDR1 MNHEY and CDR2 SVGAGI. The CDR3 has 15 amino acids. This specimen comes from a study of T cell changes during pregnancy in multiple sclerosis. The specimen comprised CD4+ T cells from peripheral blood mononuclear cells, sampled after pregnancy. The V and J genes are TRBV6-5 and TRBJ1-5; 8 nucleotides agree with TRBD1. This receptor was identified in a female donor with multiple sclerosis, enrolled in a pregnancy study. The CDR3, as DNA: TGTGCCAGCAGGGACAGGGCGGATAGCAATCAGCCCCAGCATTTT. Its protein is CASRDRADSNQPQHF.